This is a list of T cell receptor beta chains from one sample in a study of cytomegalovirus exposure and HLA in healthy donors. Sequencing used immunoSEQ multiplex PCR; TCRdb keeps in-frame clones, though not all of them. The table includes about 180,000 clones, approximately 86% detected once. The sample taken for sequencing was PBMCs. These receptor sequences come from a man between 18 and 35 years old in good health and CMV-seropositive. Each CDR3 is given with its conserved first and last residue. The order of the fields is D gene, J gene, CDR3 length, V gene, clone size, CDR3 protein, CDR3 DNA. A D gene is named only where the DNA matches it firmly. Size tells how often a clone was seen (once, few, many) or the class of an expanded clone, and some rows leave it out.

>TRBD2|TRBJ2-7|16|TRBV4-1|NA
CASSPGLAGASYEQYF
TGCGCCAGCAGCCCTGGGTTAGCGGGGGCTTCCTACGAGCAGTACTTC
>TRBD1|TRBJ2-2|14|TRBV9|NA
CASSGDRVDGELFF
TGTGCCAGCTCGGGGGACAGGGTGGACGGGGAGCTGTTTTTT
>TRBD1|TRBJ2-2|14|TRBV5-1|few
CASSWDRHTGELFF
TGCGCCAGCAGCTGGGACAGGCACACCGGGGAGCTGTTTTTT
>NA|TRBJ2-3|13|TRBV4-3|NA
CASSQLERDTQYF
TGCGCCAGCAGCCAATTGGAGAGGGATACGCAGTATTTT
>NA|TRBJ1-6|15|TRBV30|NA
CAWSSWRGYNSPLHF
TGTGCCTGGAGTTCCTGGCGGGGGTATAATTCACCCCTCCACTTT
>NA|TRBJ2-5|14|TRBV18|NA
CASSSWTVKETQYF
TGTGCCAGCTCATCTTGGACTGTCAAAGAGACCCAGTACTTC
>NA|TRBJ1-2|13|TRBV5-1|NA
CASSNTGLHGYTF
TGCGCCAGCAGCAACACAGGGCTCCATGGCTACACCTTC
>TRBD1|TRBJ2-5|15|TRBV7-3|NA
CASSLSGQFEETQYF
TGTGCCAGCAGCCTATCGGGACAGTTTGAAGAGACCCAGTACTTC
>NA|TRBJ1-1|15|TRBV11-3|NA
CASSLDGSRDTEAFF
TGTGCCAGCAGCTTAGATGGGTCCCGGGACACTGAAGCTTTCTTT
>TRBD2|TRBJ2-7|12|TRBV29-1|NA
CSARLAGDEQYF
TGCAGCGCCAGACTAGCGGGCGACGAGCAGTACTTC
>NA|TRBJ1-2|12|TRBV27|NA
CASSQARDGYTF
TGTGCCAGCTCTCAAGCCAGGGATGGCTACACCTTC
>NA|TRBJ1-5|14|TRBV7-9|NA
CASSFGKGDQPQHF
TGTGCCAGCAGCTTTGGGAAAGGGGATCAGCCCCAGCATTTT
>TRBD2|TRBJ2-7|17|TRBV5-5|NA
CASSLGLAGGPGYEQYF
TGTGCCAGCAGCTTGGGACTAGCGGGAGGCCCCGGCTACGAGCAGTACTTC
>NA|TRBJ1-1|14|TRBV9|NA
CASSVGGVGTEAFF
TGTGCCAGCAGCGTAGGGGGGGTGGGCACTGAAGCTTTCTTT
>TRBD1|TRBJ2-5|13|TRBV5-6|once
CASSLQGEETQYF
TGTGCCAGCAGCTTACAGGGGGAAGAGACCCAGTACTTC
>TRBD1|TRBJ2-5|16|TRBV7-9|NA
CASSLRTTGGQETQYF
TGTGCCAGCAGCCTAAGAACAACAGGGGGTCAAGAGACCCAGTACTTC
>NA|TRBJ2-6|19|TRBV21-1|NA
CASSKDPGQPSSGANVLTF
TGTGCCAGCAGCAAAGACCCGGGACAGCCGTCCTCTGGGGCCAACGTCCTGACTTTC
>NA|TRBJ1-2|14|TRBV5-4|NA
CASSLQKGRGGYTF
TGTGCCAGCAGCTTACAGAAGGGGAGGGGTGGCTACACCTTC
>NA|TRBJ2-5|15|TRBV9|NA
CASSPLGGEKETQYF
TGTGCCAGCAGCCCCCTGGGCGGGGAAAAAGAGACCCAGTACTTC
>TRBD1|TRBJ2-7|16|TRBV4-2|NA
CASSREGQGSSYEQYF
TGTGCCAGCAGCCGAGAGGGACAGGGGAGCTCCTACGAGCAGTACTTC
>TRBD2|TRBJ2-7|14|TRBV2|NA
CASTGRERTVEQYF
TGTGCCAGCACGGGGCGGGAGCGGACTGTGGAGCAGTACTTC
>NA|TRBJ1-5|13|TRBV6-6|NA
CASSTQAYQPQHF
TGTGCCAGCAGCACCCAGGCTTATCAGCCCCAGCATTTT
>NA|TRBJ1-3|16|TRBV15|NA
CATSRDRAPSGNTIYF
TGTGCCACCAGCAGAGACAGGGCGCCCAGCGGAAACACCATATATTTT
>NA|TRBJ2-7|14|TRBV27|NA
CASSRLGGSYEQYF
TGTGCCAGCAGCCGACTAGGTGGATCCTACGAGCAGTACTTC
>NA|TRBJ2-7|13|TRBV2|few
CASQAPSTYEQYF
TGTGCCAGCCAGGCCCCAAGCACCTACGAGCAGTACTTC
>NA|TRBJ1-2|16|TRBV4-3|NA
CASSQDGRPEVYGYTF
TGCGCCAGCAGCCAAGATGGACGGCCGGAGGTATATGGCTACACCTTC
>NA|TRBJ1-1|14|TRBV28|NA
CASSLPTMNTEAFF
TGTGCCAGCAGTTTGCCGACTATGAACACTGAAGCTTTCTTT
>TRBD2|TRBJ2-7|16|TRBV7-9|NA
CASSLELAGPTDEQYF
TGTGCCAGCAGCTTAGAGCTAGCGGGGCCCACAGACGAGCAGTACTTC
>TRBD1|TRBJ2-7|14|TRBV7-8|NA
CASSLEGGYQEQYF
TGTGCCAGCAGCTTAGAAGGGGGCTATCAAGAGCAGTACTTC
>TRBD2|TRBJ2-7|16|TRBV7-6|NA
CASSLAKAGGTYEQYF
TGTGCCAGCAGCTTAGCGAAAGCGGGAGGTACCTACGAGCAGTACTTC
>TRBD1|TRBJ1-6|17|TRBV5-8|once
CASSTDPDRAGVSPLHF
TGTGCCAGCAGCACTGACCCGGACAGGGCAGGAGTTTCACCCCTCCACTTT
>NA|TRBJ2-3|16|TRBV5-6|NA
CASSPITLDYTDTQYF
TGTGCCAGCAGCCCTATAACCCTGGACTACACAGATACGCAGTATTTT
>TRBD2|TRBJ2-7|13|TRBV6-5|NA
CASRVSGGNEQYF
TGTGCCAGCAGGGTCTCGGGGGGAAACGAGCAGTACTTC
>TRBD2|TRBJ2-2|13|TRBV6-6|NA
CASSAGRTGELFF
TGTGCCAGCAGTGCCGGGAGGACCGGGGAGCTGTTTTTT
>NA|TRBJ2-3|15|TRBV27|once
CASSSYLGSFDTQYF
TGTGCCAGCAGTTCCTATCTAGGGAGCTTTGATACGCAGTATTTT
>TRBD1|TRBJ2-7|15|TRBV7-8|NA
CASSLVLGQSYEQYF
TGTGCCAGCAGCTTAGTCTTGGGACAGTCTTACGAGCAGTACTTC
>NA|TRBJ2-1|16|TRBV6-1|NA
CASSEFTSSSYNEQFF
TGTGCCAGCAGTGAATTTACTTCGAGCTCCTACAATGAGCAGTTCTTC
>NA|TRBJ2-3|13|TRBV30|NA
CAGGLGGKDTQYF
TGTGCCGGTGGATTGGGGGGAAAGGATACGCAGTATTTT
>NA|TRBJ2-7|18|TRBV5-6|once
CASSLGRRVGGTIYEQYF
TGTGCCAGCAGCCTGGGGAGGAGGGTAGGCGGAACCATCTACGAGCAGTACTTC
>TRBD1|TRBJ1-6|18|TRBV5-8|NA
CASSLSVRRDSVTSPLHF
TGTGCCAGCAGCTTGAGTGTGAGGCGGGACAGTGTGACTTCACCCCTCCACTTT
>NA|TRBJ1-5|15|TRBV7-8|NA
CASSLVHRANQPQHF
TGTGCCAGCAGCTTGGTACACAGGGCCAATCAGCCCCAGCATTTT
>TRBD1|TRBJ1-2|13|TRBV9|NA
CASRGGQTGNYTF
TGTGCCAGCAGGGGAGGACAGACAGGGAATTACACCTTC
>NA|TRBJ2-5|16|TRBV2|NA
CASSKIWSGRGETQYF
TGTGCCAGCAGTAAAATATGGTCAGGGCGGGGAGAGACCCAGTACTTC
>NA|TRBJ1-2|13|TRBV30|NA
CAWTGVHNYGYTF
TGTGCCTGGACGGGGGTCCATAACTATGGCTACACCTTC
>NA|TRBJ2-7|14|TRBV7-8|once
CASSLRHLTYEQYF
TGTGCCAGCAGCCTAAGACACCTAACCTACGAGCAGTACTTC
>NA|TRBJ2-7|13|TRBV28|NA
CASHRGGSYEQYF
TGTGCCTCCCACAGGGGGGGTTCCTACGAGCAGTACTTC
>NA|TRBJ1-2|15|TRBV6-1|NA
CASSEARGGAEGYTF
TGTGCCAGCAGTGAAGCGAGGGGGGGGGCTGAAGGCTACACCTTC
>NA|TRBJ1-2|16|TRBV7-9|NA
CASSPPDRHRDYGYTF
TGTGCCAGCAGCCCCCCCGACAGACACAGGGACTATGGCTACACCTTC
>NA|TRBJ2-1|13|TRBV11-2|NA
CASSWTSYNEQFF
TGTGCCAGCAGCTGGACATCCTACAATGAGCAGTTCTTC
>TRBD2|TRBJ2-1|19|TRBV4-3|NA
CASSQAGTSGSRPGNEQFF
TGCGCCAGCAGCCAGGCCGGGACTAGCGGGAGTAGGCCAGGGAATGAGCAGTTCTTC
>TRBD1|TRBJ2-7|15|TRBV9|NA
CASSPSGTGSYEQYF
TGTGCCAGCAGCCCCTCCGGGACAGGGTCCTACGAGCAGTACTTC
>NA|TRBJ2-2|15|TRBV7-2|few
CASSLGTHAAGELFF
TGTGCCAGCAGCTTGGGGACTCATGCAGCCGGGGAGCTGTTTTTT
>TRBD2|TRBJ2-1|17|TRBV2|NA
CASTPTSGQSSYNEQFF
TGTGCCAGCACCCCGACTAGCGGGCAGAGCTCCTACAATGAGCAGTTCTTC
>TRBD1|TRBJ2-7|14|TRBV11-1|NA
CASSLQGEGYEQYF
TGTGCCAGCAGCTTACAGGGGGAAGGTTACGAGCAGTACTTC